This TCR beta chain comes out of a study of control samples from healthy donors and cancer patients. The CDR3 sequence is 14 residues long. Germline V gene lookup returns CDR1 MDHEN and CDR2 SYDVKM. With 6 bases removed from V and 2 bases from J, the gap between germline ends came to 8 bases. The data were produced by immunoSEQ multiplex PCR, yet TCRdb's version contains in-frame clones alone and is incomplete. Of about 130,000 clones in the sample, 70% to 90% were seen once. The chain links TRBV28 to TRBJ1-6; D is ambiguous. This TCR derives from a man in his fifties in good health. Material: blood. Here the CDR3 reads CASRVRAYNSPLHF. The CDR3 bases are TGTGCCAGCAGAGTCCGGGCCTATAATTCACCCCTCCACTTT.